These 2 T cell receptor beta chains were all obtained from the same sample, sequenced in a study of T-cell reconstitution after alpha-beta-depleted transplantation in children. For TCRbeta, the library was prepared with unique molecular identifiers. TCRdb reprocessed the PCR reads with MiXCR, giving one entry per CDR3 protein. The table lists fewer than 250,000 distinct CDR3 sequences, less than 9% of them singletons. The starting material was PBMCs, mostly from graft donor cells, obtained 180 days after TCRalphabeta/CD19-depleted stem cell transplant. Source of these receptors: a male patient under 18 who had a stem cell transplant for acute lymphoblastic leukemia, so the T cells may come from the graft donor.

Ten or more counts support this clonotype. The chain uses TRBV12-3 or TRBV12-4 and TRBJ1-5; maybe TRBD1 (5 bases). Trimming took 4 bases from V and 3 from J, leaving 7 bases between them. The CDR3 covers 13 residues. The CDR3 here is CASSYRPNQPQHF. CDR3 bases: TGTGCCAGCAGTTACAGGCCCAATCAGCCCCAGCATTTT.

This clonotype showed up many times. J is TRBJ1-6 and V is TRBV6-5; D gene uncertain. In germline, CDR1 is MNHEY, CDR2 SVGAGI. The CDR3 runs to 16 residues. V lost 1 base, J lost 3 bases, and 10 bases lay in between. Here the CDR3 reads CASSYWYSSYNSPLHF. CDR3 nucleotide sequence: TGTGCCAGCAGTTACTGGTATTCCAGCTATAATTCACCCCTCCACTTT.